The clone carrying this T cell receptor (beta chain) appeared many times. This entry comes from a study of cytomegalovirus exposure and HLA in healthy donors. The germline CDR1 and CDR2 sequences are LGHNA and YNFKEQ. CDR3 length equals 18 residues. V was pared by 4 bases and J by 9 bases, with 25 bases between. The study ran its PCR with 60 Vbeta and 13 Jbeta primers. Data came from immunoSEQ multiplex PCR; TCRdb stores just in-frame clones and leaves some out. The data contain approximately 110,000 clones, around 78% of them singletons. The receptor was isolated from a man between 60 and 75 years old in good health and CMV-seropositive. Sequences were obtained from PBMCs. V is TRBV4-2 and J is TRBJ1-6, with D uncertain. CDR3 in amino acids: CASSPLVPGLGASSPLHF. CDR3 DNA sequence: TGTGCCAGCAGCCCCTTGGTCCCGGGTTTGGGTGCAAGTTCACCCCTCCACTTT.